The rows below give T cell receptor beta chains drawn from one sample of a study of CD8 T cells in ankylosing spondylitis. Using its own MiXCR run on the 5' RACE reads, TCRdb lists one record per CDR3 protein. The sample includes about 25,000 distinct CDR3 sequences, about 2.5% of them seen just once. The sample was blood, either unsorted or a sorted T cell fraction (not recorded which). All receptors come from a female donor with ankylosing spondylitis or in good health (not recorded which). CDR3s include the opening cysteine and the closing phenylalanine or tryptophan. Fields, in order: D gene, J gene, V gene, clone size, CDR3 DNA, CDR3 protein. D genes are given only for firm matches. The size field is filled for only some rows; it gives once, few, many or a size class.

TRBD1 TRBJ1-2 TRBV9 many TGTGCCAGCAGCGCGACAGGGGTTAACTATGGCTACACCTTC CASSATGVNYGYTF
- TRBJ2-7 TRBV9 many TGTGCCAGCAGCATCTTTCCAGGGTGGGAGCAGTACTTC CASSIFPGWEQYF
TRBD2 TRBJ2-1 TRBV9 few TGTGCCAGCAGCGTTTATCCGGGGGGTGAGCAGTTCTTC CASSVYPGGEQFF
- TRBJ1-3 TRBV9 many TGTGCCAGCAGCGTCTCGACGGGCCGAGACACCATATATTTT CASSVSTGRDTIYF
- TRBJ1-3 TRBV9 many TGTGCCAGCAGCGGGCCTTCCGGGAACTCTGGAAACACCATATATTTT CASSGPSGNSGNTIYF
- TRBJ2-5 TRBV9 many TGTGCCAGCAGCCTAGGACCAGAAAGGGAGACCCAGTACTTC CASSLGPERETQYF
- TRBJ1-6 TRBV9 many TGTGCCAGCAGCGTAGCTCTGGATTCACCCCTCCACTTT CASSVALDSPLHF
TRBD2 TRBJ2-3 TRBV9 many TGTGCCAGCAGCGTACGACTAGCGGGAAGCACAGATACGCAGTATTTT CASSVRLAGSTDTQYF
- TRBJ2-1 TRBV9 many TGTGCCAGCAGCGTAGGTATACTTACACCCAATGAGCAGTTCTTC CASSVGILTPNEQFF
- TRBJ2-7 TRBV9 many TGTGCCAGCAGCGTAGATCCCCTAGCCACCTACGAGCAGTACTTC CASSVDPLATYEQYF
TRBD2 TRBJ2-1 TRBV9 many TGTGCCAGCAGCGTAGGCCAGGGGATTAGCGGGGGGGTTTACAATGAGCAGTTCTTC CASSVGQGISGGVYNEQFF
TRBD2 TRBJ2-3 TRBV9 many TGTGCCAGCAGCGTAGCCGGCTCTAGCGGGCGCCACACAGATACGCAGTATTTT CASSVAGSSGRHTDTQYF
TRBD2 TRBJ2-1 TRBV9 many TGTGCCAGCCAGGGACTAGCGGGAGGTAGTGAGCAGTTCTTC CASQGLAGGSEQFF
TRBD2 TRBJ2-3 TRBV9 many TGTGCCAGCAGCGCTTTTAGCGGGGGGGCCGATACGCAGTATTTT CASSAFSGGADTQYF
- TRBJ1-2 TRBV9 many TGTGCCAGCAGCGATTTTGGGAGTTTAAATGGCTACACCTTC CASSDFGSLNGYTF
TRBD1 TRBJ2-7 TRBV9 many TGTGCCAGCAGCGCCTTGGGACAGGGGGTCAACGAGCAGTACTTC CASSALGQGVNEQYF
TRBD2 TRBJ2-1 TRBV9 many TGTGCCAGCAGCCCAGGGACTAGTCCCTACAATGAGCAGTTCTTC CASSPGTSPYNEQFF
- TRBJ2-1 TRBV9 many TGTGCCAGCAGCGTAGAGGATCGACAATGGAATGAGCAGTTCTTC CASSVEDRQWNEQFF
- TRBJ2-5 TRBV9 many TGTGCCAGCAGCGTAGGTCCCCAAGAGACCCAGTACTTC CASSVGPQETQYF
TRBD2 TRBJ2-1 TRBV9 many TGTGCCAGCAGCATCCCAGGCGGGACTAGGCAGTTCTTC CASSIPGGTRQFF
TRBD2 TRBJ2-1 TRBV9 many TGTGCCAGCAGCGTAGCTGCTAGCGGATACAATGAGCAGTTCTTC CASSVAASGYNEQFF
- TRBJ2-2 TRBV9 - TGTGCCAGCAGCGTAGTAGAGGTGGGCAGACCGAACACCGGGGAGCTGTTTTTT CASSVVEVGRPNTGELFF
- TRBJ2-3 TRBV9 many TGTGCCAGCAGCGCATCGGAATGGCTAGCGAGGGATACGCAGTATTTT CASSASEWLARDTQYF
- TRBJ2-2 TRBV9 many TGTGCCAGCAGCGTAGACGTCGGGTCGAACACCGGGGAGCTGTTTTTT CASSVDVGSNTGELFF
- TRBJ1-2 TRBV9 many TGTGCCAGCAGCTCTGGCGGCTCCTCCTTTAACTATGGCTACACCTTC CASSSGGSSFNYGYTF
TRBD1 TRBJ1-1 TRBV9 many TGTGCCAGCAGCCCCCTCACAGGGGGAGGCACTGAAGCTTTCTTT CASSPLTGGGTEAFF
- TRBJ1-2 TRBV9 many TGTGCCAGCAGCGTAGGCCAGGGCTACACCTTC CASSVGQGYTF
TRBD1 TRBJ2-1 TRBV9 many TGTGCCAGCAGCGTAAACGGACAGGATTACAATGAGCAGTTCTTC CASSVNGQDYNEQFF
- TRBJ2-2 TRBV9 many TGTGCCAGCAGCAAGCGACCTCCCCTGGGGGTGACCACCGGGGAGCTGTTTTTT CASSKRPPLGVTTGELFF
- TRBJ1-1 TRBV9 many TGTGCCAGCAGCGTAGGGGGGATCTTGAACACTGAAGCTTTCTTT CASSVGGILNTEAFF
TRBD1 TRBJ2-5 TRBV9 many TGTGCCAGCAGCCCTTCCGGGACAGGGGGCGTGGAGACCCAGTACTTC CASSPSGTGGVETQYF
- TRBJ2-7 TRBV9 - TGTGCCAGCAGCGCGACAGCAAGGGGCTCCTACGAGCAGTACTTC CASSATARGSYEQYF
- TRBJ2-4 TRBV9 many TGTGCCAGCAGCGTAGGGGTTGGTGGGGCCAAAAACATTCAGTACTTC CASSVGVGGAKNIQYF
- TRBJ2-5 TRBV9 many TGTGCCAGCAGCGTAGCTACAGCCCAAGAGACCCAGTACTTC CASSVATAQETQYF
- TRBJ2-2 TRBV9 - TGTGCCAGCAGCGTCGGGAGCTATACTCTAGGGACCGGGGAGCTGTTTTTT CASSVGSYTLGTGELFF
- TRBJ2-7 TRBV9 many TGTGCCAGCAGCGTATATGACGGAGTTGAATACGAGCAGTACTTC CASSVYDGVEYEQYF
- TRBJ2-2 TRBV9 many TGTGCCAGCAGCACACAGGGGAACACCGGGGAGCTGTTTTTT CASSTQGNTGELFF
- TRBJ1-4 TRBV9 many TGTGCCAGCAGCGTAGATCAGGGAACTAATGAAAAACTGTTTTTT CASSVDQGTNEKLFF
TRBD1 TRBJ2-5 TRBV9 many TGTGCCAGCAGCCCCCGGGACAGGGCTTGGGAGACCCAGTACTTC CASSPRDRAWETQYF
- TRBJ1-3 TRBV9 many TGTGCCAGCAGCGTAGCTTTCAACCGCTCTGGAAACACCATATATTTT CASSVAFNRSGNTIYF
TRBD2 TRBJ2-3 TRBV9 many TGTGCCAGCAGCGCCCGACAGGGAGGTCTAGCGGGAGGTGCTAGCACAGATACGCAGTATTTT CASSARQGGLAGGASTDTQYF
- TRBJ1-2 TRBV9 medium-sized TGTGCCAGCACCCGGACAGACAGCTATGGCTACACCTTC CASTRTDSYGYTF
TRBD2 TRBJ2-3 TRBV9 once TGTGCCAGCAGCGTATCAAGCGGGGGGGCCATAGATACGCAGTATTTT CASSVSSGGAIDTQYF
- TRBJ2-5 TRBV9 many TGTGCCAGCAGCGTAGGATGGGGCTCGCAAGAGACCCAGTACTTC CASSVGWGSQETQYF
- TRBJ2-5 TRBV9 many TGTGCCAGCAGTCAGACACAGGCGGTAGAGGTTGGGACCCAGTACTTC CASSQTQAVEVGTQYF
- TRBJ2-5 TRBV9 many TGTGCCAGCAGCGCCCGACTTGGCGGGGAGACCCAGTACTTC CASSARLGGETQYF
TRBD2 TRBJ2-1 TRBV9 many TGTGCCAGCAATGGGCTAGCGGGGGGGGAGGTGCAGTTCTTC CASNGLAGGEVQFF
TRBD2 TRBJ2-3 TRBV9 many TGTGCCAGCAGCGTAGGGGAGGCGGGAGCCACAGATACGCAGTATTTT CASSVGEAGATDTQYF
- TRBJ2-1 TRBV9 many TGTGCCAGCAGCGTAGCAGGGGAACCTTACAATGAGCAGTTCTTC CASSVAGEPYNEQFF
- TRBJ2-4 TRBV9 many TGTGCCAGCAGCGTAGACGGTCAGGGCTACATTCAGTACTTC CASSVDGQGYIQYF
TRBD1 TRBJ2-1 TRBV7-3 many TGTGCCAGCAGCTCAACCGGACAGGGTTTCAGGGACAATGAGCAGTTCTTC CASSSTGQGFRDNEQFF
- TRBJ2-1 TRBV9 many TGTGCCAGCAGCGTAGGGCCGTGGGACAATGAGCAGTTCTTC CASSVGPWDNEQFF